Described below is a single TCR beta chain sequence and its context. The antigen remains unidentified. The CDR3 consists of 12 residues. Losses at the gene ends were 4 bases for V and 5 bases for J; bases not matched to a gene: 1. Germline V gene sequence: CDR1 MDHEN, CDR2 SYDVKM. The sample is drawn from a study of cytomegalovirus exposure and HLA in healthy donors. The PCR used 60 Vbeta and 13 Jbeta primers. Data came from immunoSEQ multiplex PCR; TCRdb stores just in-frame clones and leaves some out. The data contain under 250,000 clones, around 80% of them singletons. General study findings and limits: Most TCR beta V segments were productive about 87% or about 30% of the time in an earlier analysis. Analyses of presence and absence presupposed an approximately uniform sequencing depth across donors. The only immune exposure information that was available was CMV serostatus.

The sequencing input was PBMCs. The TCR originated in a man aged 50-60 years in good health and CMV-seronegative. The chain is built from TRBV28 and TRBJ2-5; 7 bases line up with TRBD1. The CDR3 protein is CASSSRGETQYF. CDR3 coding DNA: TGTGCCAGCAGTTCCAGGGGGGAGACCCAGTACTTC.